This TCR beta chain was recovered during a study of cytomegalovirus exposure and HLA in healthy donors. V lost 9 bases to trimming and J lost 0 bases; unmatched junction nucleotides: 6. This CDR3 is 15 amino acids long. Germline lookup yields CDR1 MNHNS and CDR2 SASEGT. For this clone: What it binds is not known.

Findings and caveats of the study: The authors considered a cluster of highly shared sequence variants likely to be a sequencing artifact. Associated with HLA alleles at 0.05 false discovery rate in a later analysis were 16,951 TCR beta sequences. In vitro data verified a few CMV-associated chains as specific for CMV antigens. Previous analysis showed most TCR beta V segments were productive about 87% or about 30% of the time.

Primers included in the PCR were 60 Vbeta and 13 Jbeta primers. Profiling relied on immunoSEQ multiplex PCR, and the TCRdb table lists in-frame clones only, not all of them. The top ten clones hold 2.8% of a sample with 60,000 to 80,000 clones, approximately 60% of them seen once. Sequencing was performed on PBMCs. The V gene is TRBV6-1, the J gene TRBJ2-7, with TRBD2 matching 12 bases. The TCR sequence derives from a man aged 25 to 40 in good health and CMV-seronegative. This CDR3 is CASLLAGGSSYEQYF. For the CDR3, the DNA is TGTGCCAGTCTGCTAGCGGGGGGGAGCTCCTACGAGCAGTACTTC.